The present entry profiles one T cell receptor (beta chain) with its context. Clones were read by immunoSEQ multiplex PCR, and TCRdb kept only the in-frame ones, dropping some. Of tens of thousands of clones listed, about 89% were seen once; the top ten hold about 15%. The ends were cut back, 3 bases at V and 5 bases at J, with 18 bases in the middle. The germline V gene has CDR1 SGDLS and CDR2 YYNGEE. The CDR3 totals 15 residues. This entry is derived from a study of Tregs in tolerant kidney transplant recipients. Mixed chimerism was transient after nonmyeloablative marrow transplants from related graft donors.

The receptor's source is a human patient who received a combined kidney and bone marrow transplant. The graft donor may have contributed some T cells. The source material was CD8+ T cells from blood (PBMCs), sampled 24 months after the transplant. The chain combines TRBV9 with TRBJ2-7; perhaps TRBD2 as D (6 bases). The CDR3 sequence: CASSASGLKGDEQYF. The CDR3 DNA reads as TGTGCCAGCAGCGCCAGCGGACTAAAAGGCGACGAGCAGTACTTC.